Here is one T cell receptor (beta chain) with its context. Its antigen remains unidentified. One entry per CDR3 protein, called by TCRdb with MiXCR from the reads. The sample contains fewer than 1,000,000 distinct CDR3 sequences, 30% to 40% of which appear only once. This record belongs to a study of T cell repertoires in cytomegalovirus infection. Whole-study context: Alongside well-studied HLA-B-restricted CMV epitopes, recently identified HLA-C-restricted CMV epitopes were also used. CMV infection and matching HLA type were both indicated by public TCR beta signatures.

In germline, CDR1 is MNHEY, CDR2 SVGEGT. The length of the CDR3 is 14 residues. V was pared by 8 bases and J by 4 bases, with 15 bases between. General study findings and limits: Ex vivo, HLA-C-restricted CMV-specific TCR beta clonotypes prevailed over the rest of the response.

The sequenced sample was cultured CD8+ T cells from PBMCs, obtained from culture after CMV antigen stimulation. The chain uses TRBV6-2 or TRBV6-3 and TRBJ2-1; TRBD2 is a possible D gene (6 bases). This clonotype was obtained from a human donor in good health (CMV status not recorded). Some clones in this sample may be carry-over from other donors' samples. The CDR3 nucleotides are TGTGCCAGCGGTTTCGGGACTCTGTACAATGAGCAGTTCTTC. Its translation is CASGFGTLYNEQFF.